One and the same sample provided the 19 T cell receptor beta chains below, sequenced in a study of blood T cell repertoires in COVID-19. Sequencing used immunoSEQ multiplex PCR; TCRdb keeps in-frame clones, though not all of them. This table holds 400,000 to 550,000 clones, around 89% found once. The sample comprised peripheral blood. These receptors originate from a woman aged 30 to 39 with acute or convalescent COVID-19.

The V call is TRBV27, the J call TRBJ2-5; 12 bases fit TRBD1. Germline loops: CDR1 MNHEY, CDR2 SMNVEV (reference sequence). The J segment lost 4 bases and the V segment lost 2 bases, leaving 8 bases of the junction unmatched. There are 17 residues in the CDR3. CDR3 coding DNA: TGTGCCAGCAGTTTAGGGACAGGGGGCAGTTGGCGAGAGACCCAGTACTTC. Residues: CASSLGTGGSWRETQYF.

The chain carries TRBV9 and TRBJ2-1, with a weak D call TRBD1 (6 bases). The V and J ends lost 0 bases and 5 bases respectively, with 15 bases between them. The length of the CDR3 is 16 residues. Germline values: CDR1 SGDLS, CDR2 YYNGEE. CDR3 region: CASSVASRGKHNEQFF. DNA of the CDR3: TGTGCCAGCAGCGTAGCTTCCAGGGGAAAGCACAATGAGCAGTTCTTC. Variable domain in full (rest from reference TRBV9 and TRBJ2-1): DSGVTQTPKHLITATGQRVTLRCSPRSGDLSVYWYQQSLDQGLQFLIQYYNGEERAKGNILERFSAQQFPDLHSELNLSSLELGDSALYFCASSVASRGKHNEQFFGPGTRLTVL.

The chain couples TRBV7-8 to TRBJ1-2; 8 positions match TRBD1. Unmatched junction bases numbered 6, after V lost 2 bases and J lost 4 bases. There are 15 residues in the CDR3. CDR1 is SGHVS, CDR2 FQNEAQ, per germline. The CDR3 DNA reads TGTGCCAGCAGCTTAACAGGGGGTGGGAGCTATGGCTACACCTTC. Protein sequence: CASSLTGGGSYGYTF.

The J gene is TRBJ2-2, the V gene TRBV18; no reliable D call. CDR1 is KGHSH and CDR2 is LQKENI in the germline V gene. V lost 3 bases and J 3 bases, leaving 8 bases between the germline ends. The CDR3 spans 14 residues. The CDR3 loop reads CASSPTLDTGELFF. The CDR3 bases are TGTGCCAGCTCACCTACATTGGACACCGGGGAGCTGTTTTTT.

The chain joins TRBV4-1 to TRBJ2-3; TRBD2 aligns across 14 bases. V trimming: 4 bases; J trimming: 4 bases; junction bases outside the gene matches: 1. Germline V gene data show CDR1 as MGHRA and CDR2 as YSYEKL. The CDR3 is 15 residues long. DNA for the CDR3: TGCGCCAGCAGCCTGACTAGCGGGGGGGCAGATACGCAGTATTTT. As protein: CASSLTSGGADTQYF.

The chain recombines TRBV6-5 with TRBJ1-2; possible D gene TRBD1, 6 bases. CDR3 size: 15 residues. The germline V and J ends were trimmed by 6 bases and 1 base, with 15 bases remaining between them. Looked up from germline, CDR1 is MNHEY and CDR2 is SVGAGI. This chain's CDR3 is CASRNWDTSNYGYTF. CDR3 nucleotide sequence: TGTGCCAGCAGAAACTGGGACACAAGTAACTATGGCTACACCTTC.

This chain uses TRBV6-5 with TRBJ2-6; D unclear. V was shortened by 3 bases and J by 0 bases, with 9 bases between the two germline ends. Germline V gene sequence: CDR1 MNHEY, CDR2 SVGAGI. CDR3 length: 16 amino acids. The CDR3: CASSYMYNSGANVLTF. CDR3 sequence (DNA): TGTGCCAGCAGTTATATGTATAACTCTGGGGCCAACGTCCTGACTTTC.

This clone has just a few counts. CDR3 nucleotides: TGTGCCAGCAGCCCAGACAGGGGGCAGTTGACCGGGGAGCTGTTTTTT. The encoded protein is CASSPDRGQLTGELFF. V gene TRBV7-9 combines with J gene TRBJ2-2, with 10 positions matching TRBD1. This CDR3 region has 16 residues. V gave up 5 bases and J gave up 5 bases; unmatched junction bases: 8. Germline loops: CDR1 SEHNR, CDR2 FQNEAQ (reference sequence).

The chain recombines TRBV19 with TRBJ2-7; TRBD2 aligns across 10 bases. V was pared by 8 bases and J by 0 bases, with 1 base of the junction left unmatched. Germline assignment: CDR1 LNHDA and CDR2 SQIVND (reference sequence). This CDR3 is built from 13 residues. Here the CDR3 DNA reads TGTGCCAGTGGGACTAGCGTCTCCTACGAGCAGTACTTC. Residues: CASGTSVSYEQYF.

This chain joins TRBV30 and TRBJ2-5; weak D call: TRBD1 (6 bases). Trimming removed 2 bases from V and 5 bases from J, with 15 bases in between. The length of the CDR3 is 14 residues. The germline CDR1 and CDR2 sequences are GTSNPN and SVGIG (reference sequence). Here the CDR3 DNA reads TGTGCCTGGAGTCCCCGGACAGAGGGGGAGACCCAGTACTTC. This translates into CAWSPRTEGETQYF.

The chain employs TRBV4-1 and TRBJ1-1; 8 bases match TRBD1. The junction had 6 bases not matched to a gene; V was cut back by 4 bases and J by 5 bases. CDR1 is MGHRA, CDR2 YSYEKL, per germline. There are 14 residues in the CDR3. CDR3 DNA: TGCGCCAGCAGCCGACAGGGGCGGCTAACTGAAGCTTTCTTT. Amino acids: CASSRQGRLTEAFF.

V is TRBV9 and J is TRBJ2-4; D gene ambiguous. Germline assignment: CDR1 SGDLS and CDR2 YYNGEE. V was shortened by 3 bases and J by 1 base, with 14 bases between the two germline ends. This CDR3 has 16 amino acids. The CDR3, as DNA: TGTGCCAGCAGCGCCTCCTATTTCGGGGCCAAAAACATTCAGTACTTC. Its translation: CASSASYFGAKNIQYF.

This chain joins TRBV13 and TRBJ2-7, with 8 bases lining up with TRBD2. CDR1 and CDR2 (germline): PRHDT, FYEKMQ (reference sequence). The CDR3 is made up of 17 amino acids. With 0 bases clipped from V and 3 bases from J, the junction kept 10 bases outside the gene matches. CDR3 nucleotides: TGTGCCAGCAGCTTAGGCCTCGCGCGGGGGGAACACTACGAGCAGTACTTC. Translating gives CASSLGLARGEHYEQYF.

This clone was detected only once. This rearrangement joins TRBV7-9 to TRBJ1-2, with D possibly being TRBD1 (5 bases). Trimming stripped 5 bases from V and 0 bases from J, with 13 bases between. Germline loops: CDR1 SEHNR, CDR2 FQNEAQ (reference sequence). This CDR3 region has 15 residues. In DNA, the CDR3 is TGTGCCAGCAGCACAGGCGACGGATCTAACTATGGCTACACCTTC. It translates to CASSTGDGSNYGYTF.

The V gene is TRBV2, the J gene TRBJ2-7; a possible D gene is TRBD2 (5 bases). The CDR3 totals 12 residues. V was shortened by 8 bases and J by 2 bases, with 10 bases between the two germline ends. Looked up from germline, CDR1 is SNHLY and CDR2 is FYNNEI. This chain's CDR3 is CASFGETYEQYF. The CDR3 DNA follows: TGTGCCAGCTTCGGGGAAACCTACGAGCAGTACTTC.

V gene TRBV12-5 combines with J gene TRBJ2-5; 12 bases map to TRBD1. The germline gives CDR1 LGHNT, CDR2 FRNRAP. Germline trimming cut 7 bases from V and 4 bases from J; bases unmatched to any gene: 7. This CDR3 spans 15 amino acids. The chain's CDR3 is CASADRDRGLETQYF. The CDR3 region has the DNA TGTGCTAGTGCTGACCGGGACAGGGGGCTAGAGACCCAGTACTTC.

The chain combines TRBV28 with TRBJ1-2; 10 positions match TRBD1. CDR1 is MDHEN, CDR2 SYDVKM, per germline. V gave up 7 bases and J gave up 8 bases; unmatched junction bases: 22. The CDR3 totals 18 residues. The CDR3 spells CASTPGGAGQGRDKGYTF. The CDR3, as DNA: TGTGCCAGCACCCCAGGAGGCGCGGGACAGGGGAGGGACAAGGGCTACACCTTC.

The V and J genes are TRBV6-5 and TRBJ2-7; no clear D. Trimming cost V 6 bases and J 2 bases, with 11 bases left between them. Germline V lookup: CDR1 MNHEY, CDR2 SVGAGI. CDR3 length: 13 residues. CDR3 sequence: CASSQTSPYEQYF. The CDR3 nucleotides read TGTGCCAGCAGCCAGACTTCCCCCTACGAGCAGTACTTC.

Here the CDR3 reads CASSALSGLSYNEQFF. The CDR3 DNA sequence: TGTGCCAGCAGCGCTCTTAGCGGCCTCTCCTACAATGAGCAGTTCTTC. This sequence joins TRBV9 and TRBJ2-1; D is possibly TRBD2 (6 bases). Germline loops: CDR1 SGDLS, CDR2 YYNGEE. The CDR3 totals 16 residues. V was trimmed by 3 bases and J by 0 bases, leaving 13 bases between them.